The clone carrying this T cell receptor beta chain was detected once. No antigen is known for it. V dropped 9 bases and J dropped 2; count of bases not matched to a gene: 5. The CDR3 totals 13 residues. Germline CDR1 LNHDA, CDR2 SQIVND (reference sequence). Generated by immunoSEQ multiplex PCR, the TCRdb table keeps only in-frame clones and is missing some. Here the sample spans about 150,000 clones, nearly 90% being singletons. This entry is derived from a study of radiation and T cells in renal cell carcinoma. The study, taken as a whole, reports: Baseline intratumoral clonotype presence is unknown without pretreatment biopsies. Top tumor clonotypes rose in blood 2 weeks post-radiation, then contracted.

Time point here: baseline pretreatment blood. Specified treatment: 15 Gy SBRT to primary tumor, nephrectomy 4 weeks later. Radiation-treated patients gave blood at baseline, week 2 and week 4. This renal cell carcinoma was of the clear cell type. The chain links TRBV19 to TRBJ2-3, with 7 bases aligning to TRBD1. This material consisted of blood, taken from a patient whose treatment included radiotherapy and nephrectomy. The receptor was derived from a woman aged 45-60 years with renal cell carcinoma. CDR3 sequence reads: CASAGTVTDTQYF. The CDR3 bases are TGTGCCAGCGCCGGGACAGTCACAGATACGCAGTATTTT.